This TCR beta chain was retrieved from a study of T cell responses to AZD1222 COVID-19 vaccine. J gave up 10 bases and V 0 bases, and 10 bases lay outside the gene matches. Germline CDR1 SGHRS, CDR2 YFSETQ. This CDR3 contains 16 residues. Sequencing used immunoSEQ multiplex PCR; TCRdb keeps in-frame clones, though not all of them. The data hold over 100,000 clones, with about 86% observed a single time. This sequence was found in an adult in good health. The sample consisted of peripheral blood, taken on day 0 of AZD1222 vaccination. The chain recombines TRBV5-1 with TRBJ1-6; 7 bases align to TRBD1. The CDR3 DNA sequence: TGCGCCAGCAGCTTGGCCGAGGGGGCATTTGGCTCACCCCTCCACTTT. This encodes CASSLAEGAFGSPLHF.